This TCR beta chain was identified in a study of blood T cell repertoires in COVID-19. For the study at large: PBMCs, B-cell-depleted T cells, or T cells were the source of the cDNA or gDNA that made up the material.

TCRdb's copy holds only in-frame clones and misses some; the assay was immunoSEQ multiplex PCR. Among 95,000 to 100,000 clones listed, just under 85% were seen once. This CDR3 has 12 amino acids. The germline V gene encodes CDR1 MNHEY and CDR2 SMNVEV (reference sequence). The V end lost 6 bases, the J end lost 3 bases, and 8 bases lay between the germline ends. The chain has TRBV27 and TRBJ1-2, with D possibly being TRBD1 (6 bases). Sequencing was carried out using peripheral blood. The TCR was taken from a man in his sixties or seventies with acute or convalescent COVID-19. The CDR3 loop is CASRTGHYGYTF. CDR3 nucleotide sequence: TGTGCCAGCAGGACAGGTCACTATGGCTACACCTTC.